This TCR beta chain was profiled in a study of cytomegalovirus exposure and HLA in healthy donors. Across the study: Earlier sequencing of some 190 million T cells yielded fewer than 140 million unique TCR beta sequences.

As concerns this clone: The germline gene is not matched at one end of the junction; a read error may be the cause.

With 60 Vbeta and 13 Jbeta primers, the PCR was carried out. Data came from immunoSEQ multiplex PCR; TCRdb stores just in-frame clones and leaves some out. The sample shows 130,000 to 150,000 clones, over 70% of them seen only once. The CDR3 has 15 amino acids. CDR1 is SEHNR, CDR2 FQNEAQ, per germline (reference sequence). The chain recombines TRBV7-9 with TRBJ1-6; 9 nucleotides match TRBD1. The clonotype originates from a man younger than 40 in good health and CMV-seropositive. Sequencing was carried out using PBMCs. This CDR3 reads CSSSLVGQGNSPLHF. The CDR3 region has the DNA TGTTCCAGCAGCTTAGTGGGACAGGGTAACTCACCCCTCCACTTT.